Following are 30 T cell receptor beta chains from one sample sequenced in a study of Tregs in tolerant kidney transplant recipients. Assay: immunoSEQ multiplex PCR; the TCRdb copy retains only in-frame clones and omits some. Counted here are nearly 95,000 clones, 80% to 95% occurring once; the ten biggest clones make up 0.35% to 0.55%. Sequences were derived from CD4+ T cells from blood, sampled before the transplant. These receptors were obtained from a human donor who received a combined kidney and bone marrow transplant.

Written as DNA, the CDR3 is TGCGCCAGCAGCCAAGATCGGCGTCAGGGGGACTCCTACGAGCAGTACTTC. Translation gives CASSQDRRQGDSYEQYF. The chain recombines TRBV4-1 with TRBJ2-5; 7 bases are a match to TRBD1. The end of the DNA aligns better with TRBJ2-7, so the J call may be wrong. Germline V gene data show CDR1 as MGHRA and CDR2 as YSYEKL. This CDR3 spans 17 amino acids.

J is TRBJ2-7 and V is TRBV5-1, with 9 bases identical to TRBD1. The CDR3 consists of 13 residues. Trimming at V came to 4 bases and at J to 3 bases, leaving 2 bases not matched to a gene. Germline assignment: CDR1 SGHRS and CDR2 YFSETQ. In DNA, the CDR3 is TGCGCCAGCAGCACGGGACAGGGCTACGAGCAGTACTTC. Translating it yields CASSTGQGYEQYF.

V usage is TRBV18 and J usage is TRBJ2-6, with D possibly matching TRBD1 (5 bases). The germline gives CDR1 KGHSH, CDR2 LQKENI. There are 17 residues in the CDR3. Trimming stripped 3 bases from V and 4 bases from J, with 16 bases between. The CDR3 region has the DNA TGTGCCAGCTCACCGAGCCGGGCAGGGCCAGGGGCCAACGTCCTGACTTTC. It codes for CASSPSRAGPGANVLTF.

CDR3 nucleotides: TGCAGCGTTCGTTTGGGACTAGGGTTCTCCGGGGAGCTGTTTTTT. This translates into CSVRLGLGFSGELFF. The chain employs TRBV29-1 and TRBJ2-2; 8 bases are a match to TRBD2. Germline V gene lookup returns CDR1 SQVTM and CDR2 ANQGSEA. J was trimmed by 6 bases and V by 5 bases; bases with no gene match: 11. CDR3 length: 15 amino acids.

This chain joins TRBV30 and TRBJ1-6; TRBD1 matches 7 bases. The CDR3 spans 15 residues. Trimming at V came to 1 base and at J to 7 bases, leaving 7 bases not matched to a gene. Per germline, CDR1 GTSNPN and CDR2 SVGIG (reference sequence). The CDR3, as DNA: TGTGCCTGGAGTGAGGCGGCAGGGGGGAATTCACCCCTCCACTTT. Residues: CAWSEAAGGNSPLHF.

J is TRBJ1-1 and V is TRBV19, with unresolved D. The V end was cut by 3 bases, the J end by 7 bases, with 12 bases between. Looked up from germline, CDR1 is LNHDA and CDR2 is SQIVND (reference sequence). The CDR3 is made up of 13 amino acids. The CDR3, as DNA: TGTGCCAGTAGTATGACAATTCTGGATGAAGCTTTCTTT. Translation: CASSMTILDEAFF.

The chain uses TRBV7-2 and TRBJ1-2, with 7 bases fitting TRBD1. The CDR3 runs to 14 residues. Trimming cost V 6 bases and J 2 bases; bases outside gene matches: 6. The germline gives CDR1 SGHTA, CDR2 FQGNSA. CDR3 loop: CASRPGTVNYGYTF. The CDR3 region has the DNA TGTGCCAGCAGACCAGGGACAGTCAACTATGGCTACACCTTC.

The chain uses TRBV28 and TRBJ1-2, with a weak D call TRBD1 (5 bases). V dropped 4 bases and J dropped 2 bases, with 11 bases sitting between them. CDR1 and CDR2 (germline): MDHEN, SYDVKM. The CDR3 is 14 amino acids. The CDR3 is CASSSAGTNYGYTF. The CDR3 coding sequence is TGTGCCAGCAGTTCCGCGGGGACCAACTATGGCTACACCTTC.

The rearrangement uses TRBV7-2 and TRBJ2-5; no firm D call. V was cut by 6 bases and J by 2 bases, with 4 bases left in between. This CDR3 is built from 11 residues. Per germline, CDR1 SGHTA and CDR2 FQGNSA. The CDR3 DNA follows: TGTGCCAGCAGATATCAAGAGACCCAGTACTTC. Translation gives CASRYQETQYF. The full variable domain, its missing parts supplied by reference TRBV7-2 and TRBJ2-5, is GAGVSQSPSNKVTEKGKDVELRCDPISGHTALYWYRQSLGQGLEFLIYFQGNSAPDKSGLPSDRFSAERTGGSVSTLTIQRTQQEDSAVYLCASRYQETQYFGPGTRLLVL.

The V gene is TRBV19, the J gene TRBJ1-5; D not resolved. This CDR3 is 14 amino acids long. The V end was cut by 7 bases, the J end by 0 bases, with 10 bases between. Looked up from germline, CDR1 is LNHDA and CDR2 is SQIVND (reference sequence). CDR3 nucleotide sequence: TGTGCCAGTATTCACGGGAGTAGCAATCAGCCCCAGCATTTT. It specifies CASIHGSSNQPQHF.

Of note for this clone: One end of the junction is discordant with germline, which a read error may explain. The CDR3, as DNA: TGTGCCAGCAGCCTAACAGCGACAGGGCCCCGCGGGGAGCTGTTTTTT. This codes for CASSLTATGPRGELFF. The V gene is TRBV7-3, the J gene TRBJ2-2; 7 positions agree with TRBD1. Germline-derived CDR1 and CDR2 are SGHTA and FQGTGA. This CDR3 has 16 amino acids.

Remarks on this clone: One junction end does not reproduce the germline sequence, and a read error may be involved. Other DNA sequences in the sample encode the same CDR3. This chain connects TRBV9 to TRBJ1-6; 8 nucleotides align to TRBD1. CDR1 is SGDLS, CDR2 YYNGEE, per germline. CDR3 size: 16 residues. DNA for the CDR3: TGTGCCAGCAGCGAGAGGACAGGGCTGTATAATTCCCCCCTCCACTTT. It is translated as CASSERTGLYNSPLHF.

The chain carries TRBV29-1 and TRBJ1-1, with 7 bases aligning to TRBD1. V gave up 6 bases and J gave up 5 bases; unmatched junction bases: 9. Germline V lookup: CDR1 SQVTM, CDR2 ANQGSEA. The CDR3 sequence is 13 residues long. In DNA form, the CDR3 reads TGCAGCGTAGGAGGGGGCGCAGGGACTGAAGCTTTCTTT. Protein sequence: CSVGGGAGTEAFF.

This clone was counted a single time. This chain joins TRBV7-8 and TRBJ1-4; possibly TRBD1 for D (6 bases). CDR3 length: 16 residues. Trimming shortened V by 5 bases and J by 0 bases, and 13 bases separated the two germline ends. Germline V gives CDR1 SGHVS, CDR2 FQNEAQ. CDR3 loop: CASSIEGVATNEKLFF. The CDR3 coding sequence is TGTGCCAGCAGCATCGAGGGGGTTGCAACTAATGAAAAACTGTTTTTT.

The chain has TRBV6-1 and TRBJ1-1; D ambiguous. CDR1 MNHNS and CDR2 SASEGT come from the germline V gene. Trimming removed 5 bases at V and 1 base at J, with 8 bases between. This CDR3 has 13 residues. CDR3 residues: CASSLHRNTEAFF. The CDR3 region has the DNA TGTGCCAGCAGTTTACACAGGAACACTGAAGCTTTCTTT.

The V call is TRBV10-1, the J call TRBJ1-1; the D is unclear. The V gene's germline CDR1 is WNHNN and CDR2 SYGVQD (reference sequence). The length of the CDR3 is 9 residues. V dropped 11 bases and J dropped 3 bases, with 4 bases sitting between them. As DNA, the CDR3 is TGCGCCGTCTACACTGAAGCTTTCTTT. Protein product: CAVYTEAFF.

The chain uses TRBV5-1 and TRBJ2-7; D is possibly TRBD2 (8 bases). Per the germline V gene, CDR1 is SGHRS and CDR2 is YFSETQ. The CDR3 runs to 14 residues. V was cut by 3 bases and J by 4 bases, with 14 bases left in between. The CDR3 spells CASSSGGLVYEQYF. Here the CDR3 DNA reads TGCGCCAGCAGCTCAGGGGGACTAGTATACGAGCAGTACTTC. Together with reference TRBV5-1 and TRBJ2-7, the CDR3 gives the full variable domain: KAGVTQTPRYLIKTRGQQVTLSCSPISGHRSVSWYQQTPGQGLQFLFEYFSETQRNKGNFPGRFSGRQFSNSRSEMNVSTLELGDSALYLCASSSGGLVYEQYFGPGTRLTVT.

The chain carries TRBV4-3 and TRBJ1-6; 12 positions agree with TRBD1. V shed 0 bases, J shed 6 bases, and the junction held 12 bases outside the gene matches. Germline V gives CDR1 LGHNA, CDR2 YSLEER. This CDR3 spans 20 amino acids. Here the CDR3 reads CASSQDPGQGAMPGNSPLHF. The CDR3 DNA follows: TGCGCCAGCAGCCAAGATCCGGGACAGGGGGCTATGCCGGGTAATTCACCCCTCCACTTT.

The table lists this clone with a count of one. The CDR3: CASSLVPGGISGANVLTF. CDR3 bases: TGCGCCAGCAGCTTGGTACCAGGAGGAATCTCTGGGGCCAACGTCCTGACTTTC. The chain combines TRBV5-1 with TRBJ2-6, with a possible D match to TRBD2 (5 bases). Germline V gives CDR1 SGHRS, CDR2 YFSETQ. Between the trimmed V and J ends, which lost 0 bases and 0 bases, there was a span of 13 bases. This CDR3 spans 18 amino acids.

This clone was seen only once. The chain is built from TRBV9 and TRBJ2-5, with TRBD2 matching over 9 bases. Germline V gene lookup returns CDR1 SGDLS and CDR2 YYNGEE. V was clipped by 0 bases and J by 2 bases; unmatched bases: 8. CDR3 length equals 17 residues. This CDR3 reads CASSVGVGGGVQETQYF. CDR3 coding DNA: TGTGCCAGCAGCGTAGGTGTCGGCGGGGGGGTTCAAGAGACCCAGTACTTC.

The chain has TRBV10-3 and TRBJ1-5; D might be TRBD1 (6 bases). The V gene's germline CDR1 is ENHRY and CDR2 SYGVKD. Trimming took off 3 bases at V and 2 bases at J, with 8 bases between the two ends. The CDR3 is 14 amino acids. CDR3 in amino acids: CAISERQGNQPQHF. The CDR3 DNA reads TGTGCCATCAGTGAACGACAGGGCAATCAGCCCCAGCATTTT.

The V and J genes are TRBV14 and TRBJ2-1; D is unresolved. Per germline, CDR1 SGHDN and CDR2 FVKESK. The CDR3 runs 12 residues. V lost 4 bases and J 6 bases, leaving 7 bases between the germline ends. The DNA of the CDR3 is TGTGCCAGCAGCCTCCTAGGCAATGAGCAGTTCTTC. Its protein is CASSLLGNEQFF.

The sample holds one count of this clone. The chain employs TRBV7-2 and TRBJ2-5; D gene ambiguous. The CDR3 is 14 residues long. With 5 bases removed from V and 0 bases from J, the gap between germline ends came to 10 bases. Germline V gene sequence: CDR1 SGHTA, CDR2 FQGNSA. The CDR3 nucleotides are TGTGCCAGCAGCATAGTCTCCTACCAAGAGACCCAGTACTTC. Protein product: CASSIVSYQETQYF.

The genes are TRBV10-3 and TRBJ1-1; D is perhaps TRBD1 (5 bases). Trimming shortened V by 5 bases and J by 0 bases, and 7 bases separated the two germline ends. This CDR3 is built from 13 residues. CDR1 and CDR2 from the germline V gene are ENHRY and SYGVKD. The CDR3 spells CAISQGLNTEAFF. The CDR3 coding sequence is TGTGCCATCAGTCAGGGTCTGAACACTGAAGCTTTCTTT.

This chain joins TRBV4-3 and TRBJ1-6; D is ambiguous. The CDR3 is 16 residues long. The V end lost 1 base, the J end lost 0 bases, and 7 bases lay between the germline ends. Germline V gene sequence: CDR1 LGHNA, CDR2 YSLEER. The DNA of the CDR3 is TGCGCCAGCAGCCAAGCAATCGGCTCCTATAATTCACCCCTCCACTTT. This encodes CASSQAIGSYNSPLHF.

The CDR3 loop reads CASSYSGGRVRETQYF. CDR3 DNA sequence: TGTGCCAGCAGTTACTCGGGTGGCAGGGTTAGGGAGACCCAGTACTTC. The chain carries TRBV6-6 and TRBJ2-5; maybe TRBD1 (5 bases). The CDR3 is made up of 16 amino acids. Germline lookup yields CDR1 MNHNY and CDR2 SVGAGI (reference sequence). Trimming left V 0 bases short and J 5 bases short, with 16 bases between.

The V and J genes are TRBV5-1 and TRBJ2-7; 11 positions match TRBD2. The germline V gene has CDR1 SGHRS and CDR2 YFSETQ. The CDR3 length is 15 residues. With V trimmed by 4 bases and J by 3 bases, 6 bases remained unmatched. This chain's CDR3 is CASSTGTSGYYEQYF. In nucleotides, the CDR3 is TGCGCCAGCAGCACCGGGACTAGCGGTTACTACGAGCAGTACTTC.

The rearrangement uses TRBV7-6 and TRBJ2-2, with TRBD1 matching 8 bases. CDR1 is SGHVS, CDR2 FNYEAQ, per germline. V gave up 1 base and J gave up 3 bases; unmatched junction bases: 19. CDR3 length: 21 residues. The CDR3 is CASSLGGQGYPLSGDTGELFF. DNA for the CDR3: TGTGCCAGCAGCTTAGGTGGACAGGGTTATCCATTATCAGGGGACACCGGGGAGCTGTTTTTT.

The chain uses TRBV19 and TRBJ1-5, with D perhaps matching TRBD1 (5 bases). There are 14 residues in the CDR3. CDR1 and CDR2 (germline): LNHDA, SQIVND (reference sequence). V lost 4 bases, J lost 3 bases, and 10 bases lay in between. The CDR3 DNA sequence: TGTGCCAGTAGTACCCAGGGAATCAATCAGCCCCAGCATTTT. It translates to CASSTQGINQPQHF.

This clone came up once. The chain has TRBV30 and TRBJ1-4; D not certain. Germline V lookup: CDR1 GTSNPN, CDR2 SVGIG (reference sequence). The ends were cut back, 2 bases at V and 11 bases at J, with 12 bases in the middle. This CDR3 has 12 residues. Here the CDR3 reads CAWSPQKRKLFF. Written as DNA, the CDR3 is TGTGCCTGGAGTCCCCAGAAGCGGAAACTGTTTTTT.